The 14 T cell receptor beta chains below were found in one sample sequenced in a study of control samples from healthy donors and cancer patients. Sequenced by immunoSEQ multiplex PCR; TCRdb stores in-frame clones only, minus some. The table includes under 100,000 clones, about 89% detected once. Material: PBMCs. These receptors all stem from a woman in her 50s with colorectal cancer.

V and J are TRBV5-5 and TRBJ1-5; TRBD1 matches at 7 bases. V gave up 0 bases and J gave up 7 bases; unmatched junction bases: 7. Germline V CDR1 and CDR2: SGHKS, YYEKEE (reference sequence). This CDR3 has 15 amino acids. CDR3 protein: CASSLGQGLDQPQHF. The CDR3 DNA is TGTGCCAGCAGCTTGGGACAGGGATTGGACCAGCCCCAGCATTTT.

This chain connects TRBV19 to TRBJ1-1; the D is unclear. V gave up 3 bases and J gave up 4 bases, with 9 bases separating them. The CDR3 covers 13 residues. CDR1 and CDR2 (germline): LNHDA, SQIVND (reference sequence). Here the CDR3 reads CASSIGVVTEAFF. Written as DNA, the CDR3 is TGTGCCAGTAGTATTGGGGTGGTCACTGAAGCTTTCTTT.

In DNA form, the CDR3 reads TGTGCCAGCAGCTCAGATGACAGCTCTGGAAACACCATATATTTT. Translating gives CASSSDDSSGNTIYF. The J gene is TRBJ1-3, the V gene TRBV9, with D possibly TRBD1 on 5 matching bases. V lost 4 bases and J lost 0, with 11 bases in between. The CDR3 has 15 residues. Germline-derived CDR1 and CDR2 are SGDLS and YYNGEE.

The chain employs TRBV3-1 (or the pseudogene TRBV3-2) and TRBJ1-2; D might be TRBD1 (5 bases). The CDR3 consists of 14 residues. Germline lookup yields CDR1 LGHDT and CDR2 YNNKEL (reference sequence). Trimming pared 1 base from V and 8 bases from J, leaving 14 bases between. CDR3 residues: CASSQGGQGNGYTF. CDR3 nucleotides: TGTGCCAGCAGCCAAGGCGGGCAGGGCAACGGCTACACCTTC.

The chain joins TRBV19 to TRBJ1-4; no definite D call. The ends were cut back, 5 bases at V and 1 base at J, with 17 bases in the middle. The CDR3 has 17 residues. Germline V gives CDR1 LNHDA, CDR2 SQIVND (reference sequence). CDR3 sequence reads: CASSFPPRLGTNEKLFF. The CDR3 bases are TGTGCCAGTAGTTTCCCCCCCAGGCTTGGAACTAATGAAAAACTGTTTTTT.

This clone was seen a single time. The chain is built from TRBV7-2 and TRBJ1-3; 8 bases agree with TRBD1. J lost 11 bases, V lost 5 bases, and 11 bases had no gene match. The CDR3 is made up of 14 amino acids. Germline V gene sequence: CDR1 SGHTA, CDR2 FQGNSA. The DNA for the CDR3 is TGTGCCAGCAGCCCCATTGGTCCGACAGGGGCCATATATTTT. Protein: CASSPIGPTGAIYF.

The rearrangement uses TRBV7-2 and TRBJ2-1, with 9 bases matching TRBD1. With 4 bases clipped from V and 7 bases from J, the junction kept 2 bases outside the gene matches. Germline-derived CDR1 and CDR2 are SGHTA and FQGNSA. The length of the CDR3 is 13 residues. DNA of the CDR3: TGTGCCAGCAGCTCCGGACAGGGGAATGAGCAGTTCTTC. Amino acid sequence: CASSSGQGNEQFF.

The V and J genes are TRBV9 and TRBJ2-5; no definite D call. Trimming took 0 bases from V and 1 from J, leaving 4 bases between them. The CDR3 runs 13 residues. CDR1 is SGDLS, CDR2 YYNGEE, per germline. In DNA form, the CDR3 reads TGTGCCAGCAGCGTAGAGGGCCAAGAGACCCAGTACTTC. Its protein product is CASSVEGQETQYF.

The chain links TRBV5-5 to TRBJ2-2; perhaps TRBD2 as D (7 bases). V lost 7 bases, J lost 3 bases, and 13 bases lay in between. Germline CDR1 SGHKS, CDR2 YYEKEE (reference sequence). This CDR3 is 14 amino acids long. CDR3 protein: CASSWGGHTGELFF. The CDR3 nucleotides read TGTGCCAGCTCCTGGGGGGGGCACACCGGGGAGCTGTTTTTT.

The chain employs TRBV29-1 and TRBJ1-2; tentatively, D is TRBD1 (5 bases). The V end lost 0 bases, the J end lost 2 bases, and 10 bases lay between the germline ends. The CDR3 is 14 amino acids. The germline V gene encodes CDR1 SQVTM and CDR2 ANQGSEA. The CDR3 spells CSVEDGSGNYGYTF. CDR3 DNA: TGCAGCGTTGAAGATGGATCAGGGAACTATGGCTACACCTTC.

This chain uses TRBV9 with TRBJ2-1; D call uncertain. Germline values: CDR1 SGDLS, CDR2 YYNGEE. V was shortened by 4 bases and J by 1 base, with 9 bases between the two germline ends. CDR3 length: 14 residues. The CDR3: CASSRSLSYNEQFF. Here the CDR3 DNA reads TGTGCCAGCAGCAGAAGTCTGTCCTACAATGAGCAGTTCTTC.

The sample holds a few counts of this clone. This CDR3 reads CASSYRGQGQETQYF. CDR3 bases: TGTGCCAGCAGTTACCGGGGACAGGGCCAAGAGACCCAGTACTTC. This chain links TRBV6-2 or TRBV6-3 with TRBJ2-5; 9 bases match TRBD1. CDR1 MNHEY and CDR2 SVGEGT come from the germline V gene. The CDR3 totals 15 residues. The V and J ends lost 2 bases and 1 base, in that order; junction bases with no gene match: 2.

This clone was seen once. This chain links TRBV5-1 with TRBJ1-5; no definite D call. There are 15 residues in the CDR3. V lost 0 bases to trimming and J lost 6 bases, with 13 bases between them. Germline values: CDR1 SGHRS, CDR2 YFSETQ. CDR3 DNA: TGCGCCAGCAGCTTGGTGGGCCTGGAGGGTCAGCCCCAGCATTTT. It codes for CASSLVGLEGQPQHF.

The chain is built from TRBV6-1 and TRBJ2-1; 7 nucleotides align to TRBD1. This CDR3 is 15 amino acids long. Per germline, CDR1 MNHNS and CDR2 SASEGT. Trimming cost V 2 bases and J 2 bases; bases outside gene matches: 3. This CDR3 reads CASSESQGAYNEQFF. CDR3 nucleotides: TGTGCCAGCAGTGAAAGTCAGGGGGCCTACAATGAGCAGTTCTTC.